The rows below give T cell receptor beta chains drawn from one sample of a study of T cells after yellow fever vaccination. TCRdb recomputed calls from the 5' RACE reads with MiXCR, one row per CDR3 protein. The data hold 400,000 or so distinct CDR3 sequences, with 6.2% observed a single time. This material consisted of PBMCs, taken 5 days after the yellow fever booster vaccination. These receptors all come from a man aged 25 to 40 who received the YFV17D yellow fever vaccine. CDR3s include the opening cysteine and the closing phenylalanine or tryptophan. The D gene is left open where the match is weak. Only part of the rows carry a size: once, few, many, or a class if the clone is expanded.

cdr3_nt | cdr3_aa | j_call | clone_size | d_call | cdr3_length | v_call
TGTGCCAGCGTAGACAGGGTGTACGAGCAGTACTTC | CASVDRVYEQYF | TRBJ2-7 | NA | TRBD1 | 12 | TRBV2
TGTGCCAGCAGCCAAGTGTACGGGAGTGTAAATGAGCAGTTCTTC | CASSQVYGSVNEQFF | TRBJ2-1 | many | NA | 15 | TRBV14
TGTGCCAGCAGCTATCAGGCGAACCAAGAGACCCAGTACTTC | CASSYQANQETQYF | TRBJ2-5 | many | NA | 14 | TRBV7-2
TGCAGTGCCTCTCGCGGGGCAGACAACTATGGCTACACCTTC | CSASRGADNYGYTF | TRBJ1-2 | NA | NA | 14 | TRBV20-1
TGTGCCAGCAGCTTAGATGGCGGTAAAGGCGGGAGGTCGAACACCGGGGAGCTGCTTTTT | CASSLDGGKGGRSNTGELLF | TRBJ2-2 | NA | TRBD2 | 20 | TRBV11-2
TGTGCCAGCAGCCTTAACCCGGGACTAGCGGGAAATGAGCAGTTCTTC | CASSLNPGLAGNEQFF | TRBJ2-1 | many | TRBD2 | 16 | TRBV5-6
TGTGCCAGCAGCTTGGCGGGGCCTGGGAACACCGGGGAGCTGTTTTTT | CASSLAGPGNTGELFF | TRBJ2-2 | few | NA | 16 | TRBV5-4
TGTGCCAGCAGTTTCCGGACAGGGGCCTTAGCGGAGAACACCGGGGAGCTGTTTTTT | CASSFRTGALAENTGELFF | TRBJ2-2 | NA | TRBD1 | 19 | TRBV6-5
TGTGCCAGCAGCTGGGACACTAACAAAAACATTCAGTACTTC | CASSWDTNKNIQYF | TRBJ2-4 | many | NA | 14 | TRBV7-9
TGCGCCAGCAGCTTGACCAGCGGGAGTGAGACCCAGTACTTC | CASSLTSGSETQYF | TRBJ2-5 | many | TRBD2 | 14 | TRBV5-1
TGTGCCAGCAGTTTAACCTTAGCGGGAGGGGGACTAGCCAAAAACATTCAGTACTTC | CASSLTLAGGGLAKNIQYF | TRBJ2-4 | few | TRBD2 | 19 | TRBV12-3/TRBV12-4
TGCAGTGCTAGTGGGACACTTGGGCAGTCCGAGCAGTACTTC | CSASGTLGQSEQYF | TRBJ2-7 | few | NA | 14 | TRBV20-1
TGTGCCAGCAGTTACGGGGGCGTCGACGGGCCCTCCTACGAGCAGTACTTC | CASSYGGVDGPSYEQYF | TRBJ2-7 | few | NA | 17 | TRBV6-5
TGCAGTGCTAGAGAGACGGTGAACACTGAAGCTTTCTTT | CSARETVNTEAFF | TRBJ1-1 | NA | NA | 13 | TRBV20-1
TGCAGTGCTCAGCCGGGACTAGCAACCGGGGAGCTGTTTTTT | CSAQPGLATGELFF | TRBJ2-2 | few | TRBD2 | 14 | TRBV20-1
TGTGCCTGGAGTAGGGCTAGCGGTGAGACCCAGTACTTC | CAWSRASGETQYF | TRBJ2-5 | few | TRBD2 | 13 | TRBV30
TGTGCCAGCAGCGTAGAAGTAGGGCAAGAGACCCAGTACTTC | CASSVEVGQETQYF | TRBJ2-5 | NA | NA | 14 | TRBV9
TGCGCCAGCAGCTTTGGATGGGGGGGTGAAGAGACCCAGTACTTC | CASSFGWGGEETQYF | TRBJ2-5 | few | TRBD2 | 15 | TRBV5-1
TGCAGTGCTCGAGGGGCCTATGGCTACACCTTC | CSARGAYGYTF | TRBJ1-2 | few | NA | 11 | TRBV20-1
TGTGCCAGCACTAAGGCCCGCGCGAACACCGGGGAGCTGTTTTTT | CASTKARANTGELFF | TRBJ2-2 | many | NA | 15 | TRBV19
TGTGCCAGCAGCGTAGGACTAGCGGGCACAGATACGCCGTATTTT | CASSVGLAGTDTPYF | TRBJ2-3 | NA | TRBD2 | 15 | TRBV9
TGCGCCAGCAGCCAAGAAACTAGCGGGACCTACAATGAGCAGTTCTTC | CASSQETSGTYNEQFF | TRBJ2-1 | many | TRBD2 | 16 | TRBV4-3
TGCAGCGTTGAAGAGGCGGGAGGCCGGGGAGAGACCCAGTACTTC | CSVEEAGGRGETQYF | TRBJ2-5 | few | TRBD2 | 15 | TRBV29-1
TGCAGTGCCCCCCGAAGGGGACCCGGGGGAGAGCAGTACTTC | CSAPRRGPGGEQYF | TRBJ2-7 | NA | NA | 14 | TRBV20-1
TGTGCCAGCAGCTCCAACGGGGTACCGAACACTGAAGCTTTCTTT | CASSSNGVPNTEAFF | TRBJ1-1 | few | NA | 15 | TRBV7-9
TGTGCCAGCGCTCGGGGGACATACGACACCGGGGAGCTGTTTTTT | CASARGTYDTGELFF | TRBJ2-2 | few | NA | 15 | TRBV25-1
TGTGCCAGCATTTTCTTAGGGGGGACTAGCGCGATGAATGAGCAGTTCTTC | CASIFLGGTSAMNEQFF | TRBJ2-1 | few | TRBD2 | 17 | TRBV5-6
TGTGCCAGCAGCAAGTTCAGGGACAATCAGCCCCAGCATTTT | CASSKFRDNQPQHF | TRBJ1-5 | few | NA | 14 | TRBV21-1
TGCAGTACTCGGGGGTCTAGCGGGACCCTCCTCTACAATGAGCAGTTCTTC | CSTRGSSGTLLYNEQFF | TRBJ2-1 | few | TRBD2 | 17 | TRBV20-1
TGTGCCAGCAGCTTAAGTCCTCTAGCGGGAGCAGGAAACATTCAGTACTTC | CASSLSPLAGAGNIQYF | TRBJ2-4 | NA | TRBD2 | 17 | TRBV7-2
TGTGCCAGCAGTCCCCGACTAGCGGCTAACAATGAGCAGTTCTTC | CASSPRLAANNEQFF | TRBJ2-1 | many | TRBD2 | 15 | TRBV12-3/TRBV12-4
TGTGCCAGCAGCCTCTATGGTCCAGGTCGCTTTGCCGCCGGGGAGCTGTTTTTT | CASSLYGPGRFAAGELFF | TRBJ2-2 | many | NA | 18 | TRBV5-6
TGCAGTGCTAGACCTCCCTCCATAGGCAATCAGCCCCAGCATTTT | CSARPPSIGNQPQHF | TRBJ1-5 | NA | NA | 15 | TRBV20-1
TGTGCCACCCGAACAGGAAGCACAGATACGCAGTATTTT | CATRTGSTDTQYF | TRBJ2-3 | NA | NA | 13 | TRBV19
TGTGCCAGCAGCTCGGGACTAGCGGGACGGCAGTACTTC | CASSSGLAGRQYF | TRBJ2-7 | many | TRBD2 | 13 | TRBV7-2
TGCGCCAGCAGCTTGGGGGGACAGCTATTGAGCTCCTACAATGAGCAGTTCTTC | CASSLGGQLLSSYNEQFF | TRBJ2-1 | NA | TRBD1 | 18 | TRBV5-1
TGTGCCAGCAGTACCCCAGCGGGAGGGCCCCCAGATACGCAGTATTTT | CASSTPAGGPPDTQYF | TRBJ2-3 | few | TRBD2 | 16 | TRBV28
TGTGCCACCAGCAAGGAGGGTGCCCAAGATACGCAGTATTTT | CATSKEGAQDTQYF | TRBJ2-3 | many | NA | 14 | TRBV15
TGTGCCAGCAGCTTGGGGCGAAGCACAGATACGCAGTATTTT | CASSLGRSTDTQYF | TRBJ2-3 | many | NA | 14 | TRBV11-3
TGTGCCAGCAGCTCTTACCCCCTGGATACGCAGTATTTT | CASSSYPLDTQYF | TRBJ2-3 | many | NA | 13 | TRBV7-2
TGCGCCAGCAGCTTGGATCCTATAGGGAACACTGAAGCTTTCTTT | CASSLDPIGNTEAFF | TRBJ1-1 | many | NA | 15 | TRBV5-1
TGCGCCAGCAGCCAGGGACTAGCGGGACCCACAGATACGCAGTATTTT | CASSQGLAGPTDTQYF | TRBJ2-3 | NA | TRBD2 | 16 | TRBV4-3
TGTGCCAGCAGTACCTGGACAGTTCGGGAGGGCCTCACGCCCCTGCAGACCCAGTACTTC | CASSTWTVREGLTPLQTQYF | TRBJ2-5 | many | TRBD2 | 20 | TRBV27